These 2 T cell receptor beta chains were all obtained from the same sample, sequenced in a study of T cells expressing NK-cell markers. Reanalyzing the 5' RACE reads, TCRdb keeps one entry per CDR3 protein, without DNA. The data include fewer than 400,000 distinct CDR3 sequences; the top ten clones carry around a tenth. The sample consisted of blood T cells: a sorted CD56 or NKG2C T cell subset, CD4+ or CD8+ T cells, or bulk PBMC T cells (not recorded which). Receptor source: a woman in her fifties or sixties in good health.

The CDR3 region is CSASGTGGRQPQHF. The chain carries TRBV20-1 and TRBJ1-5; TCRdb reports TRBD1, a call that lacks DNA to check it against. Germline CDR1 DFQATT, CDR2 SNEGSKA (reference sequence). This CDR3 contains 14 residues.

V is TRBV20-1 and J is TRBJ2-1; TCRdb selects TRBD1, and the lack of DNA leaves this call unchecked. The CDR3 consists of 15 residues. CDR1 and CDR2 (germline): DFQATT, SNEGSKA (reference sequence). CDR3: CSAQGLPGEVAEQFF.